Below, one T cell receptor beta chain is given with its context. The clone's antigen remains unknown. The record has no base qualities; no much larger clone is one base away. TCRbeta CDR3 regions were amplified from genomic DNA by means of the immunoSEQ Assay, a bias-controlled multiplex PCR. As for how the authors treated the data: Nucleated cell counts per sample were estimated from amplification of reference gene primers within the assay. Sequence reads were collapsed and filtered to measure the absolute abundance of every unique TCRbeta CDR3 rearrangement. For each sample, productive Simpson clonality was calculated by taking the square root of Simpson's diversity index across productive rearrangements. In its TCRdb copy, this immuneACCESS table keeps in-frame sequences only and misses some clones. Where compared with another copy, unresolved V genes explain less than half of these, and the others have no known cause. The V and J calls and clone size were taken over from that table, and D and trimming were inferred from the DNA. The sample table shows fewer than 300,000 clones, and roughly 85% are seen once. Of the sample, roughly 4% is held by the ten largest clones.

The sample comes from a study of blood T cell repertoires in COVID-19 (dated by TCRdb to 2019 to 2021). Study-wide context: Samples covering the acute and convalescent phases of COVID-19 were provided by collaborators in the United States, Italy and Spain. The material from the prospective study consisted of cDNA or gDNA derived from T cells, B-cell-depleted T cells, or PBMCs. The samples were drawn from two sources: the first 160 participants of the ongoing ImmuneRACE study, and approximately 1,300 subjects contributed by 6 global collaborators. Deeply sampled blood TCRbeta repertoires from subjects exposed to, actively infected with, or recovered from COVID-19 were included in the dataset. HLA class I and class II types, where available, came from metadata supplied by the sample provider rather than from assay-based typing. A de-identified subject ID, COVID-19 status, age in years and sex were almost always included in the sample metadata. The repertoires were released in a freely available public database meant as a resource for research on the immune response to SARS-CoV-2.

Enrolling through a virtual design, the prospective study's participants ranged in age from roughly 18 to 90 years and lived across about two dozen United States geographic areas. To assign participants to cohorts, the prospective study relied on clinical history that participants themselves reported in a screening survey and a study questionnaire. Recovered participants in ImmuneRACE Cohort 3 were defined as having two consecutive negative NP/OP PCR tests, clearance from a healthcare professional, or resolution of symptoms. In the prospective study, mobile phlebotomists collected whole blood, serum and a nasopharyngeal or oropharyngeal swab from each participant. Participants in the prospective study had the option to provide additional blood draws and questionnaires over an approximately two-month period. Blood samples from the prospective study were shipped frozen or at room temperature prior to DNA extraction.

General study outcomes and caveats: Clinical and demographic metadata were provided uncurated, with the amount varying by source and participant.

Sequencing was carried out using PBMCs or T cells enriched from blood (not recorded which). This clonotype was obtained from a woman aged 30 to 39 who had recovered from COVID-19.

The DNA sequence is given as TGTGCCAGCAGCTTATCACCGGGGACTGAAGCTTTCTTT. This encodes CASSLSPGTEAFF. The chain is assembled from TRBV7-2 and TRBJ1-1, with an unclear D gene assignment. The CDR3 starts with the cysteine, ends with the phenylalanine, and has 13 residues. Here the CDR3 DNA is all that survives: 39 bases in frame from base 1. Looking up the germline V gene yields CDR1 SGHTA and CDR2 FQGNSA. V and J lose 2 bases and 5 bases, and a span of 9 bases separates them. The full variable domain, completed from the reference TRBV7-2 and TRBJ1-1 proteins outside the CDR3, reads GAGVSQSPSNKVTEKGKDVELRCDPISGHTALYWYRQSLGQGLEFLIYFQGNSAPDKSGLPSDRFSAERTGGSVSTLTIQRTQQEDSAVYLCASSLSPGTEAFFGQGTRLTVV.